This is a list of T cell receptor beta chains from one sample in a study of blood T cell repertoires in COVID-19. The assay was immunoSEQ multiplex PCR, and TCRdb's table has in-frame clones only and misses some. The repertoire holds 200,000 to 250,000 clones, 82% seen once, with less than 4% in the top ten. Sequencing was carried out using peripheral blood. All receptors derive from an elderly woman with acute or convalescent COVID-19. Each CDR3 is given with its conserved first and last residue. The D gene is left open where the match is weak. Clone sizes are given selectively: once, few, many, or a class where the clone is expanded.

V gene,clone size,D gene,J gene,CDR3 DNA,CDR3 protein
TRBV5-6,-,-,TRBJ2-3,TGTGCCAGCAGCACACCAAGCACAGATACGCAGTATTTT,CASSTPSTDTQYF
TRBV9,-,TRBD1,TRBJ1-1,TGTGCCAGCAGCCTAACGACAGGGGGCACTGAAGCTTTCTTT,CASSLTTGGTEAFF
TRBV10-3,-,-,TRBJ1-4,TGTGCCATCAGTCGCGGGGGGGTTAATGAAAAACTGTTTTTT,CAISRGGVNEKLFF
TRBV24-1,-,-,TRBJ1-1,TGTGCCACCAGATTGACAGGGAACACTGAAGCTTTCTTT,CATRLTGNTEAFF
TRBV11-3,-,TRBD1,TRBJ1-2,TGTGCCAGCAGCTCCTCGGGACAGGGCTATGGCTACACCTTC,CASSSSGQGYGYTF
TRBV28,few,-,TRBJ1-1,TGTGCCAGCAGTTCGGGGAACACTGAAGCTTTCTTT,CASSSGNTEAFF
TRBV2,-,-,TRBJ1-1,TGTGCCAGCGGGAGGGGCGGCACTGAAGCTTTCTTT,CASGRGGTEAFF
TRBV6-6,-,TRBD1,TRBJ1-2,TGTGCCAGCAGTTACGGGGGACAGGGAGCGGGCGGCTACACCTTC,CASSYGGQGAGGYTF
TRBV3-1/TRBV3-2,-,TRBD1,TRBJ1-4,TGTGCCAGCAGCCACACAGGACAGGGAGGCTCGGAAAAACTGTTTTTT,CASSHTGQGGSEKLFF
TRBV27,-,-,TRBJ2-2,TGTGCCAGCAGTTACACCACCGGGGAGCTGTTTTTT,CASSYTTGELFF
TRBV5-1,-,-,TRBJ2-1,TGCGCCAGCAGCTTGGCAGGGAACCTCTACAATGAGCAGTTCTTC,CASSLAGNLYNEQFF
TRBV12-3/TRBV12-4,few,TRBD1,TRBJ1-5,TGTGCCAGCAGCCGACAGGGGAATCAGCCCCAGCATTTT,CASSRQGNQPQHF
TRBV4-3,-,TRBD1,TRBJ2-3,TGCGCCAGCAGCCAAGGTCCGACAGGGAGCACAGATACGCAGTATTTT,CASSQGPTGSTDTQYF
TRBV10-2,few,TRBD1,TRBJ1-5,TGCGCCAGCAAGACACAGGGGGCCAATCAGCCCCAGCATTTT,CASKTQGANQPQHF
TRBV28,-,-,TRBJ1-5,TGTGCCAGCTGGGAAACAGGCAGAAATAGCAATCAGCCCCAGCATTTT,CASWETGRNSNQPQHF
TRBV5-4,-,-,TRBJ1-1,TGTGCCAGCACCCCTTCCGGGGGTAGGTCTGAAGCTTTCTTT,CASTPSGGRSEAFF
TRBV9,-,-,TRBJ1-1,TGTGCCAGCAGCGTCGGGGGGATTAACGACCCTGAAGCTTTCTTT,CASSVGGINDPEAFF
TRBV7-9,-,TRBD1,TRBJ1-5,TGTGCCAGCAGCCGGACAGGGGAGTTTCAGCCCCAGCATTTT,CASSRTGEFQPQHF
TRBV27,-,TRBD1,TRBJ2-7,TGTGCCAGCAGTTTATTTGGGACAGGAACGCCCCACGAGCAGTACTTC,CASSLFGTGTPHEQYF
TRBV11-3,-,-,TRBJ2-7,TGTGCCAGCACGGACAACTACGAGCAGTACTTC,CASTDNYEQYF
TRBV28,-,-,TRBJ2-1,TGTGCCAGCAGCCAAGACAGGCCCAGCTCCTACAATGAGCAGTTCTTC,CASSQDRPSSYNEQFF
TRBV7-2,-,-,TRBJ1-5,TGTGCCAGCAGCCCAAGTGGTGGCGCGGGCCTTGGCAATCAGCCCCAGCATTTT,CASSPSGGAGLGNQPQHF
TRBV7-8,-,TRBD1,TRBJ1-1,TGTGCCAGCAGCTTTGCCGGGACAGGGGGCTTTAGCACTGAAGCTTTCTTT,CASSFAGTGGFSTEAFF
TRBV18,few,-,TRBJ1-3,TGTGCCAGCCACCAATCAGGGGCTGGAAACACCATATATTTT,CASHQSGAGNTIYF
TRBV2,once,-,TRBJ1-5,TGTGCCAGCACGGGAACAGGGTTTAGCAATCAGCCCCAGCATTTT,CASTGTGFSNQPQHF
TRBV18,once,-,TRBJ1-1,TGTGCCAGCTCACTACAGAACACTGAAGCTTTCTTT,CASSLQNTEAFF
TRBV4-1,-,-,TRBJ1-1,TGCGCCAGCAGCCCCTTGGGGCAGGCGAGGACTGAAGCTTTCTTT,CASSPLGQARTEAFF
TRBV3-1/TRBV3-2,-,-,TRBJ1-2,TGTGCCAGCAGCCAAGATATTCATGGCTACACCTTC,CASSQDIHGYTF
TRBV6-2/TRBV6-3,-,TRBD1,TRBJ1-4,TGTGCCAGCAGTACCGGTACAGGGGGTGAAAAACTGTTTTTT,CASSTGTGGEKLFF
TRBV6-5,-,TRBD1,TRBJ2-1,TGTGCCAGCAGGCCGACAGGGGACCTAAACAATGAGCAGTTCTTC,CASRPTGDLNNEQFF
TRBV7-2,-,-,TRBJ2-7,TGTGCCAGCAGCTTAGAGGATACGCGGGGCCCCTACGAGCAGTACTTC,CASSLEDTRGPYEQYF
TRBV12-3/TRBV12-4,-,-,TRBJ2-7,TGTGCCAGCAGACATGAACGCGAGCAGTACTTC,CASRHEREQYF
TRBV7-9,-,-,TRBJ1-2,TGTGCCAGCAGCTTAGCTCCAGACTATGGCTACACCTTC,CASSLAPDYGYTF
TRBV3-1/TRBV3-2,-,TRBD2,TRBJ2-7,TGTGCCAGCAGCCTGACTAGCGGGGTCTACGAGCAGTACTTC,CASSLTSGVYEQYF